This T cell receptor beta chain was recorded in a study of cytomegalovirus exposure and HLA in healthy donors (dated by TCRdb to about 2017). Regarding the research as a whole: An earlier analysis of approximately 590 of the donors reported approximately 270 Gb of sequence data and about 100 million unique TCR beta sequences from roughly 200 million T cells. An early release that covered some 640 HLA-typed donors contained about 300 gigabases of sequencing data and tens of millions of unique TCR sequences. The genetic ancestry cluster associated with self-reported Caucasian donors included 81% of the roughly 400 genotyped donors. The study was designed to test whether signatures of past pathogen exposure could be identified by cataloging public T cell receptors. The T cell repertoires of about 700 subjects were profiled by immunosequencing and related to cytomegalovirus serostatus. Besides the first cohort of 666 subjects, a separate validation cohort made up of roughly 120 different subjects was used. To predict cytomegalovirus infection status, the study brought together high-throughput TCR immunosequencing, statistical association of individual TCRs with disease status, and machine learning. In a later analysis, previously published TCR beta repertoires from roughly 710 donors were re-analyzed and high-resolution HLA genotyping was added so that TCR occurrence patterns could be studied. Rather than drawing on any new phenotypic data, the later analysis identified candidate immune exposures from TCR beta sequences and the way those sequences occurred across donors. In an earlier analysis of roughly 600 of the donors, high-throughput TCR beta sequencing was used to judge whether each TCR beta V gene segment behaved as functional or pseudogenic. Donor age, sex, ethnicity and CMV serostatus were collected together with the repertoire data. Genome-wide SNP genotypes for about three fifths of the roughly 670 donors were used in a later genetic analysis, which treated that subset as a discovery cohort. All discovery cohort repertoires had been generated using a single sequencing platform. Both class I and class II loci were covered by HLA typing, at four-digit resolution. The number of donors typed differed by locus, with roughly 620-640 for A, B, C, DRB1 and DQB1, approximately 500 for DQA1, 600 to 610 for DPA1, and about 450 for DPB1. Roughly 5 DR-DQ haplotypes were treated as single units for association and clustering because of strong linkage in the cohort. On average, about 200,000 unique TCR beta nucleotide sequences were sequenced per donor among a few hundred genotyped donors of the cohort, with roughly 18% of those sequences being non-productive. Overall study results and their limits: In this cohort, only TCR beta chains were sequenced, and detectable features were limited by the absence of alpha or paired-chain data. A later genetic analysis reported fewer N-insertions in productive TCRs among donors in an Asian-associated ancestry cluster than the approximately 700-donor mean. A few of the identified cytomegalovirus-associated TCR beta chains were confirmed in vitro to be specific for cytomegalovirus antigens. It was suggested by the authors that the approach could potentially be generalized to other disease states and immunological phenotypes. A later analysis found that TCR association rates varied across HLA loci, with DRB1 alleles showing the most associated TCRs and HLA-C alleles the fewest. The classifier was reported to diagnose cytomegalovirus status with high specificity and sensitivity in both the original and validation cohorts. In a later analysis, most CMV-associated TCR beta chains were found to appear HLA-restricted, with HLA associations seemingly driven largely by CMV exposure. Across donors, most TCR sequences were observed very rarely, whereas some public TCRs were present in many individuals. Because counts were too low, 15 to 20 rarely observed V segments, including chromosome 9 orphons, were left out of the earlier analysis of several hundred of the donors. Because the 87-base-pair reads could not distinguish some IMGT-functional V segments, including TRBV6-2 and TRBV6-3, those segments were excluded. A cluster of highly shared sequence variants was judged likely to be a technical artifact of the sequencing pipeline. A further reported finding was that TCR beta sequences accurately predicted the HLA-A and HLA-B alleles for most subjects in the first cohort. Correlated functional status among segregating V segments might reflect linkage disequilibrium, but an unknown experimental factor could not be ruled out. Because HLA typing was missing for some donors at each locus, association tests included only the typed subset. Immune exposure information for the cohort was limited to CMV serostatus. V-gene and J-gene trimming of TCR beta chains was associated with a missense DCLRE1C variant in a later genetic analysis, and the association was replicated in an independent cohort. When HLA alleles, especially DR and DQ, strongly co-occurred, TCR associations were difficult to assign to individual alleles. An earlier analysis of approximately 530 of the donors showed that most TCR beta V segments appeared in productive rearrangements either about 87% or about 30% of the time, which broadly matched IMGT annotations. Roughly uniform sequencing depth across donors was assumed in presence/absence analyses, although this assumption may not hold. A later analysis reported that several top co-occurrence clusters appeared linked to parvovirus B19, influenza, CMV and Epstein-Barr virus. At a false discovery rate of 0.05, a later analysis linked under 20,000 TCR beta sequences to specific HLA alleles. The study gave a list of 150 to 200 TCR beta chains associated with cytomegalovirus. In a later analysis, HLA-associated TCR beta chains were found to be more clonally expanded and to have lower generation probabilities than equally common non-associated chains.

Taken from cysteine to phenylalanine, the CDR3 has 17 residues. Kept here is only the CDR3 DNA, which spans 51 bases and is read in frame from base 1. CDR1 and CDR2 were assigned from the germline V gene as SGHRS and YFSETQ. Trimming removed 0 bases from V and 1 base from J; the gene matches leave 9 bases unexplained. This clone was detected only a few times. Its antigen is unknown. Base qualities are missing; no much larger clone stands one base away. Libraries were made using the immunoSEQ multiplex PCR assay. The multiplex PCR relied on a mix of 60 forward primers for TCR Vbeta segments and 13 reverse primers for TCR Jbeta segments. A multiplex PCR assay on genomic DNA amplified the CDR3 region of rearranged TCR beta genes. The amplified TCR beta libraries were sequenced on the Illumina HiSeq System as 87-base-pair reads. Per the authors' processing: A later analysis counted some 80 million unique TCR beta chains across the roughly 700 repertoires, and about 10 million of these chains were shared by at least two donors. To remove PCR and sequencing errors, raw reads were error-corrected and collapsed into unique sequences using a nearest-neighbor algorithm that merged closely related sequences. CDR3 sequences were aligned to IMGT reference sequences to assign V, D and J gene segments. Each retained sequence needed at least a six-nucleotide match to both a V gene segment and a J gene segment. A rearrangement counted as productive if the CDR3 had no stop codons and remained in frame with V and J, and every other rearrangement counted as non-productive. CDR3 was defined according to IMGT convention as the region running from the second conserved V-encoded cysteine to the conserved J-encoded phenylalanine. In an earlier analysis of 500 to 650 of the donors, sequences lacking an unambiguous match to a single V gene segment were excluded. In an earlier analysis of 500 to 750 of the donors, V segments were called functional above 56.7% productive rearrangements and were called segregating when the between-donor standard deviation exceeded 5%. A statistical classification framework was developed to diagnose cytomegalovirus status using the catalog of TCR beta chain sequences. In a later analysis, V and J genes were assigned by comparing TCR nucleotide sequences against IMGT/GENE-DB human TR gene sequences. In a later analysis, CDR3 sequences and most-parsimonious VDJ recombination scenarios were assigned using the TCRdist pipeline. In a later analysis, each TCR beta chain was defined by its CDR3 amino acid sequence together with its V-gene family, and reads without a unique V-gene family were excluded. A later analysis removed several hundred highly shared, low-generation-probability nucleotide sequences to deal with suspected cross-contamination and a sequencing artifact. In a later analysis, a clonal expansion index was calculated for each public chain from normalized within-repertoire ranks of inferred template counts. In a later analysis, generation probabilities were computed using a VDJ recombination model fitted to out-of-frame rearrangements, and the results were checked against IGoR. Hypergeometric tests were used in a later analysis to score TCR-TCR, TCR-HLA and TCR-CMV co-occurrence, with a repertoire-size bias correction applied to the TCR pairs. A later analysis estimated false discovery rates by permuting HLA or CMV assignments 20 times. In a later analysis, co-occurring TCRs were grouped with DBSCAN, and TCRdist sequence similarity was added when clustering was performed within HLA-allele-positive subsets. For co-occurrence clustering, repertoires with fewer than 30,000 or more than 120,000 public chains were excluded, along with 4 to 6 repertoires with anomalous nucleotide sharing. TCRdb's version of the immuneACCESS table is confined to in-frame rearrangements and falls short of the full clone set. An unresolved V gene accounts for under half of the shortfall where checked; the remainder is of unknown origin. V, J and clone size were drawn from that table, and D and trimming were deduced from the DNA. The sample table lists around 140,000 clones, approximately 9% of them with a count of one. Jointly, the top ten make up roughly 7% of the sample.

The cohort was made up of about 670 healthy bone marrow donors. At the time of sampling, every cohort member was nominally healthy, though immune exposures that went unrecorded were likely present. The donor tested CMV seropositive, placing the donor among the 250 to 350 seropositive members of the cohort. Every donor gave a peripheral blood sample, and the peripheral blood mononuclear cells from that sample were used for TCR beta sequencing. The Qiagen DNeasy Blood Extraction Kit was used to extract genomic DNA from the blood cell samples. Sequencing used PBMCs. The chain is encoded by TRBV5-1 joined to TRBJ1-1; 7 of the junction bases match TRBD1. The clonotype originates from a woman between 40 and 55 years old in good health and CMV-seropositive. The nucleotide sequence reads as follows: TGCGCCAGCAGCTTGGGAAGGGGGCAGGTTGGGAACACTGAAGCTTTCTTT. The resulting protein is CASSLGRGQVGNTEAFF.